One sample yielded the 15 T cell receptor beta chains listed below, sequenced in a study of shared clonotypes between healthy human individuals. Produced via immunoSEQ multiplex PCR; TCRdb's table is partial and in-frame only. The sample records roughly 810,000 clones, about 97% being singletons. CD8 cells classed as naive were CD45RO-negative and positively selected for CCR7, excluding terminally differentiated effector memory CD45RA+ cells. Sample: naive CD8+ T cells sorted from blood. The receptors derive from a man under 40 in good health.

This chain connects TRBV25-1 to TRBJ1-4, with 9 nucleotides matching TRBD1. This CDR3 is built from 15 residues. The V gene's germline CDR1 is MGHDK and CDR2 SYGVNS. Germline trimming cut 1 base from V and 7 bases from J; bases unmatched to any gene: 4. The CDR3, as DNA: TGTGCCAGCAGTGAATTAGGGGACAGGGCTGAAAAACTGTTTTTT. Encoded protein: CASSELGDRAEKLFF.

The gene calls are TRBV5-1 and TRBJ2-1; 11 bases are a match to TRBD2. V was pared by 3 bases and J by 2 bases, with 7 bases of the junction left unmatched. The CDR3 has 17 amino acids. The germline gives CDR1 SGHRS, CDR2 YFSETQ. The CDR3: CASSYRPGLAAYNEQFF. CDR3 in DNA: TGCGCCAGCAGCTACCGACCGGGACTAGCGGCCTACAATGAGCAGTTCTTC.

This clone has a handful of counts. Other DNA sequences in the same sample also yield this CDR3. The chain recombines TRBV5-1 with TRBJ2-5; D remains ambiguous. The CDR3 is made up of 12 amino acids. Per germline, CDR1 SGHRS and CDR2 YFSETQ. Trimming pared 0 bases from V and 4 bases from J, leaving 4 bases between. CDR3: CASSLAGETQYF. The DNA for the CDR3 is TGCGCCAGCAGCTTGGCCGGAGAGACCCAGTACTTC. Full variable domain (outside the CDR3, taken from reference TRBV5-1 and TRBJ2-5): KAGVTQTPRYLIKTRGQQVTLSCSPISGHRSVSWYQQTPGQGLQFLFEYFSETQRNKGNFPGRFSGRQFSNSRSEMNVSTLELGDSALYLCASSLAGETQYFGPGTRLLVL.

The chain couples TRBV29-1 to TRBJ2-7, with 7 bases that match TRBD1. Unmatched junction bases numbered 5, after V lost 5 bases and J lost 4 bases. The CDR3 runs 12 residues. Germline CDR1 and CDR2: SQVTM and ANQGSEA. The CDR3 region has the DNA TGCAGCGTTTCCCGGGACAGTTACGAGCAGTACTTC. This codes for CSVSRDSYEQYF.

The rearrangement uses TRBV7-3 and TRBJ2-3; TRBD1 might be the D (7 bases). CDR3 size: 14 residues. V was pared by 6 bases and J by 4 bases, with 14 bases between. Germline V gives CDR1 SGHTA, CDR2 FQGTGA. The CDR3 sequence is CASSNRGGADTQYF. As DNA, the CDR3 is TGTGCCAGCAGTAACAGGGGAGGTGCAGATACGCAGTATTTT.

This chain connects TRBV18 to TRBJ2-1, with 7 positions matching TRBD2. Germline V lookup: CDR1 KGHSH, CDR2 LQKENI. This CDR3 has 15 residues. Losses at the gene ends were 6 bases for V and 0 bases for J; bases not matched to a gene: 5. CDR3 nucleotides: TGTGCCAGCTCCCCTTGGACTAGCTCCTACAATGAGCAGTTCTTC. Residues: CASSPWTSSYNEQFF.

The rearrangement links TRBV11-3 to TRBJ2-5; D possibly corresponds to TRBD2 (5 bases). V lost 1 base and J lost 4, with 19 bases in between. The CDR3 extends over 17 amino acids. Per the germline V gene, CDR1 is SGHNT and CDR2 is YENEEA. CDR3 sequence: CASSLGGLGRGPETQYF. In DNA form, the CDR3 reads TGTGCCAGCAGCTTAGGCGGTCTGGGCCGGGGTCCAGAGACCCAGTACTTC.

The chain employs TRBV9 and TRBJ2-1; 15 positions agree with TRBD2. The length of the CDR3 is 17 residues. J gave up 5 bases and V 4 bases, and 7 bases lay outside the gene matches. Germline V gene lookup returns CDR1 SGDLS and CDR2 YYNGEE. CDR3 residues: CASSPGTSGRNHNEQFF. For the CDR3, the DNA is TGTGCCAGCAGCCCGGGGACTAGCGGGAGGAATCACAATGAGCAGTTCTTC.

V gene TRBV12-5 combines with J gene TRBJ1-2; D gene uncertain. The CDR3 runs 17 residues. V was shortened by 1 base and J by 3 bases, with 18 bases between the two germline ends. Germline V CDR1 and CDR2: LGHNT, FRNRAP. The CDR3 loop is CASGLENLDSPYYGYTF. The CDR3 DNA sequence: TGTGCTAGTGGTTTGGAGAATTTGGACTCCCCGTACTATGGCTACACCTTC.

In the case of this clone: The sample has other DNA sequences that encode this CDR3 too. This sequence joins TRBV5-5 and TRBJ1-1; no firm D call. Looked up from germline, CDR1 is SGHKS and CDR2 is YYEKEE (reference sequence). V was clipped by 0 bases and J by 1 base, with 4 bases between them. CDR3 size: 13 residues. The CDR3 reads CASSLARNTEAFF. CDR3 bases: TGTGCCAGCAGCTTGGCCAGGAACACTGAAGCTTTCTTT.

The CDR3 region has the DNA TGTGCCAGTAGCTCAGCAGGGAATACTGAGCAGTTCTTC. Its protein is CASSSAGNTEQFF. This rearrangement joins TRBV19 to TRBJ2-1; TRBD1 is a possible D gene (5 bases). Germline V CDR1 and CDR2: LNHDA, SQIVND (reference sequence). Trimming removed 6 bases at V and 9 bases at J, with 15 bases between. The CDR3 is 13 amino acids.

The V gene is TRBV5-4, the J gene TRBJ2-1, with 13 bases aligning to TRBD2. Trimming at V came to 7 bases and at J to 9 bases, leaving 13 bases not matched to a gene. The CDR3 runs to 16 residues. Per germline, CDR1 SGHNT and CDR2 YYREEE (reference sequence). CDR3 sequence: CASANPGTSGIGEQFF. In DNA form, the CDR3 reads TGTGCCAGCGCAAACCCAGGGACTAGCGGGATTGGTGAGCAGTTCTTC. Variable domain in full (rest from reference TRBV5-4 and TRBJ2-1): ETGVTQSPTHLIKTRGQQVTLRCSSQSGHNTVSWYQQALGQGPQFIFQYYREEENGRGNFPPRFSGLQFPNYSSELNVNALELDDSALYLCASANPGTSGIGEQFFGPGTRLTVL.

This chain connects TRBV27 to TRBJ2-7, with 9 bases aligning to TRBD1. After removal of 5 bases from V and 5 bases from J, the junction contained 4 bases not matched to a gene. The CDR3 spans 13 residues. The V gene's germline CDR1 is MNHEY and CDR2 SMNVEV (reference sequence). CDR3 loop: CASSIQGANEQYF. The CDR3 bases are TGTGCCAGCAGTATACAGGGGGCCAACGAGCAGTACTTC.

V is TRBV27 and J is TRBJ2-1, with a tentative D call TRBD1 (5 bases). V shed 5 bases and J shed 5 bases, with 10 bases lying between them. The length of the CDR3 is 13 residues. Germline CDR1 and CDR2: MNHEY and SMNVEV (reference sequence). In nucleotides, the CDR3 is TGTGCCAGCAGTCACTTACAGGACAATGAGCAGTTCTTC. Translating it yields CASSHLQDNEQFF.

This chain links TRBV6-1 with TRBJ1-5, with 9 nucleotides matching TRBD1. V trimming: 5 bases; J trimming: 3 bases; junction bases outside the gene matches: 5. The CDR3 extends over 15 amino acids. In germline, CDR1 is MNHNS, CDR2 SASEGT. The CDR3 DNA follows: TGTGCCAGCAGTTTGGGGACAGGGTACAATCAGCCCCAGCATTTT. Amino acids: CASSLGTGYNQPQHF.